This TCR beta chain was sequenced for a study of response to subunit inactivated influenza vaccine. Germline CDR1 and CDR2: SGHDT and YYEEEE. V shed 3 bases and J 5 bases; nucleotides not matched to a gene: 6. The CDR3 spans 14 residues. Findings and limits, study-wide: Authors suggested few new T cells are recruited by each seasonal influenza vaccination.

TCRdb analysed the RT-PCR reads with MiXCR anew, one entry per CDR3 protein. The sample gives some 850,000 distinct CDR3 sequences, about a fifth of which show up once; roughly 10% is in the top ten. This clonotype was observed a few times. Its cognate antigen is unknown. Here the sequenced sample was PBMCs from blood, taken more than 4 days after vaccination. This receptor was identified in a man in his fifties who received an inactivated influenza vaccine. V gene TRBV5-6 combines with J gene TRBJ2-5, with 8 bases lining up with TRBD2. DNA for the CDR3: TGTGCCAGCAGCTATGGGACTAGTTTTGAGACCCAGTACTTC. This encodes CASSYGTSFETQYF.